What follows are 5 T cell receptor beta chains derived from one specimen sequenced in a study of cytomegalovirus exposure and HLA in healthy donors. The PCR made use of 60 Vbeta and 13 Jbeta primers. Clones were read by immunoSEQ multiplex PCR, and TCRdb kept only the in-frame ones, dropping some. The sample includes about 200,000 clones, over 65% seen only once; the top ten take less than 3.5%. The material sequenced was PBMCs. All receptors derive from a woman under 40 in good health and CMV-seronegative.

The sample holds one count of this clone. A read error may produce the germline difference seen at one junction end. DNA of the CDR3: TGCGCCAGCAGTCCCCCCCGTCCTGGGGCCAACATCCTGACTTTC. Protein: CASSPPRPGANILTF. V and J are TRBV23-1 and TRBJ2-6, with D maybe TRBD1 (5 bases). TRBV23-1 is labeled an ORF, and its function is uncertain. CDR3 length: 15 amino acids.

The CDR3 spells CASTAGQKVSRPQHF. CDR3 DNA sequence: TGTGCCAGTACCGCCGGACAAAAGGTTAGTCGGCCCCAGCATTTT. This chain uses TRBV19 with TRBJ1-5; perhaps TRBD1 as D (5 bases). V dropped 7 bases and J dropped 9 bases, with 22 bases sitting between them. Germline V gene data show CDR1 as LNHDA and CDR2 as SQIVND (reference sequence). The CDR3 has 15 residues.

The CDR3 protein is CASSGTANTGELFF. DNA for the CDR3: TGCGCCAGCAGCGGGACAGCGAACACCGGGGAGCTGTTTTTT. The chain links TRBV5-1 to TRBJ2-2; 7 positions agree with TRBD1. With V trimmed by 4 bases and J by 0 bases, 0 bases remained unmatched. This CDR3 is 14 amino acids long. Germline CDR1 SGHRS, CDR2 YFSETQ. Full variable domain (missing parts from reference TRBV5-1 and TRBJ2-2): KAGVTQTPRYLIKTRGQQVTLSCSPISGHRSVSWYQQTPGQGLQFLFEYFSETQRNKGNFPGRFSGRQFSNSRSEMNVSTLELGDSALYLCASSGTANTGELFFGEGSRLTVL.

The genes are TRBV6-1 and TRBJ1-1, with 10 bases identical to TRBD1. CDR1 and CDR2 from the germline V gene are MNHNS and SASEGT. With 4 bases clipped from V and 4 bases from J, the junction kept 0 bases outside the gene matches. The CDR3 is 13 amino acids. CDR3 in amino acids: CASSGDRGTEAFF. In DNA, the CDR3 is TGTGCCAGCAGTGGGGACAGGGGCACTGAAGCTTTCTTT.

This chain uses TRBV7-2 with TRBJ2-1; possible D gene TRBD1, 5 bases. The CDR3 is 13 amino acids. V was trimmed by 3 bases and J by 6 bases, leaving 9 bases between them. Germline assignment: CDR1 SGHTA and CDR2 FQGNSA. The CDR3 reads CASSLGRVNEQFF. As DNA, the CDR3 is TGTGCCAGCAGCTTGGGCAGGGTCAATGAGCAGTTCTTC.